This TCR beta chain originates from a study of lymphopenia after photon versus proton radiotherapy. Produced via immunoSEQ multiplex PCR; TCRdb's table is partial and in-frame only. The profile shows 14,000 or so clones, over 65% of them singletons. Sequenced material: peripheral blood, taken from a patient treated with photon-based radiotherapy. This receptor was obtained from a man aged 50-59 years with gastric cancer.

The CDR3 DNA sequence: TGTGCCAGCAGTGGGGGGCCTTTGATTGGGGCCAACGTCCTGACTTTC. Its protein is CASSGGPLIGANVLTF. V usage is TRBV2 and J usage is TRBJ2-6, with D tentatively TRBD1 (6 bases). The CDR3 has 16 residues. The V gene lost 4 bases and the J gene lost 3 bases, with 13 bases spanning the gap. Germline-derived CDR1 and CDR2 are SNHLY and FYNNEI.